This T cell receptor (beta chain) appears in the sequencing data of a study of CD4 T cells in relation to SARS-CoV-2 and coronaviruses. Study-level information: After roughly ten days of antigen culture, PBMC TCR beta CDR3s were sequenced. Study outcomes and limitations: Samples before the pandemic and after infection were not matched within any donor.

Assay: immunoSEQ multiplex PCR; the TCRdb copy retains only in-frame clones and omits some. Counted here are roughly 38,000 clones, under 90% occurring once; the ten biggest clones make up 1% to 1.5%. In its sample, this clone was seen once. Its antigen is unidentified. J was trimmed by 4 bases and V by 7 bases; bases with no gene match: 11. This CDR3 region has 15 residues. From germline, CDR1 is MDHEN and CDR2 SYDVKM. The V call is TRBV28, the J call TRBJ2-7; 9 bases align to TRBD1. The sequenced sample was naive CD4+ T cells from PBMCs, cultured in vitro. Sample subset: naive CD4+ T cells isolated by negative enrichment. This sequence was found in an adult with COVID-19. As DNA, the CDR3 is TGTGCCAGCACGAACAGGGGGCGAATAGGTTACGAGCAGTACTTC. Its protein product is CASTNRGRIGYEQYF.